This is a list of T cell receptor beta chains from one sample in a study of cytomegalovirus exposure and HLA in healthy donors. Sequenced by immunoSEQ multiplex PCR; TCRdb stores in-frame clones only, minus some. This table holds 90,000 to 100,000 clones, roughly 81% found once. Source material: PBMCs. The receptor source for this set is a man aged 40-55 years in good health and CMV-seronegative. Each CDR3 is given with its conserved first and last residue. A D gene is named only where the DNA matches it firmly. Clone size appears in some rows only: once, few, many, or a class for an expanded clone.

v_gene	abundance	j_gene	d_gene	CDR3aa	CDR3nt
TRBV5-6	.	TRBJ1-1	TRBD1	CASSSIQGAAFF	TGTGCCAGCAGCTCTATACAGGGGGCAGCTTTCTTT
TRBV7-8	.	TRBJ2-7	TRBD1	CASSFRRDRDDEQYF	TGTGCCAGCAGCTTCCGCCGGGACAGGGACGACGAGCAGTACTTC
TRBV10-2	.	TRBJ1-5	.	CASSDTLYNQPQHF	TGCGCCAGCAGTGATACTTTATACAATCAGCCCCAGCATTTT
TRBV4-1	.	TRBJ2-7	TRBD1	CASSQAGQGLEQYF	TGCGCCAGCAGCCAAGCGGGACAGGGGCTTGAGCAGTACTTC
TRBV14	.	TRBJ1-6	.	CASSQETGVRNSPLHF	TGTGCCAGCAGCCAAGAGACCGGGGTTCGCAATTCACCCCTCCACTTT
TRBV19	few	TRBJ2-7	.	CASSGAGVINEQYF	TGTGCCAGTAGTGGTGCAGGGGTTATAAACGAGCAGTACTTC
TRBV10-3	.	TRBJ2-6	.	CAIQLSGANVLTF	TGTGCCATCCAACTTTCTGGGGCCAACGTCCTGACTTTC
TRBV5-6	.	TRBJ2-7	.	CASSLATSAYEQYF	TGTGCCAGCAGCTTGGCCACGTCGGCCTACGAGCAGTACTTC
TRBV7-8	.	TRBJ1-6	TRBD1	CASSQGQGQNSPLHF	TGTGCCAGCAGCCAAGGACAGGGCCAAAATTCACCCCTCCACTTT
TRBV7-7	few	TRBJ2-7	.	CASSLSRRTGEQYF	TGTGCCAGCAGCCTTAGCAGGCGGACTGGAGAGCAGTACTTC
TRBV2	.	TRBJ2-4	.	CASSATVKNIQYF	TGTGCCAGCAGTGCAACAGTCAAAAACATTCAGTACTTC
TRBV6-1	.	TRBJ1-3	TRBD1	CASEPGGSGNTIYF	TGTGCCAGCGAGCCAGGGGGCTCTGGAAACACCATATATTTT
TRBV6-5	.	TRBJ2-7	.	CASSKTGLSSYEQYF	TGTGCCAGCAGCAAAACAGGGTTGAGCTCCTACGAGCAGTACTTC
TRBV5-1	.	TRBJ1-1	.	CASRWGDLNTEAFF	TGCGCCAGCAGATGGGGCGACCTGAACACTGAAGCTTTCTTT
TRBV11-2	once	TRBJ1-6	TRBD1	CASSTGTGVPYSPLHF	TGTGCCAGCAGCACCGGGACAGGGGTTCCGTATTCACCCCTCCACTTT
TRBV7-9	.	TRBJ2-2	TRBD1	CASSPRDRENTGELFF	TGTGCCAGCAGCCCCCGGGACAGGGAGAACACCGGGGAGCTGTTTTTT
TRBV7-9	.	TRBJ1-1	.	CASSLEFQGKMNTEAFF	TGTGCCAGCAGCTTAGAGTTCCAGGGTAAAATGAACACTGAAGCTTTCTTT
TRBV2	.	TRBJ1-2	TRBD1	CASVDRAHGYTF	TGTGCCAGTGTTGACAGGGCTCATGGCTACACCTTC
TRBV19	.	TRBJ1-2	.	CASRQGYGYTF	TGTGCCAGTAGACAGGGATATGGCTACACCTTC
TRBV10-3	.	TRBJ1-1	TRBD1	CAISAPGTAGTEAFF	TGTGCCATCAGTGCTCCCGGGACAGCCGGCACTGAAGCTTTCTTT
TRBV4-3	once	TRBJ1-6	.	CASSHPGLNSPLHF	TGCGCCAGCAGCCACCCGGGGTTAAATTCACCCCTCCACTTT
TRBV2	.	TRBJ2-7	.	CASSGRQGYLDEQYF	TGTGCCAGCAGTGGCAGGCAGGGGTATCTGGACGAGCAGTACTTC
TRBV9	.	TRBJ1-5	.	CASSRTQGGNQPQHF	TGTGCCAGCAGCAGAACCCAGGGCGGCAATCAGCCCCAGCATTTT
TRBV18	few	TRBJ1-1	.	CASSPPMGVNTEAFF	TGTGCCAGCTCACCACCGATGGGCGTGAACACTGAAGCTTTCTTT
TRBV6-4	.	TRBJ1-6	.	CASSGEAGVRPLHF	TGTGCCAGCAGTGGGGAGGCTGGTGTTCGTCCCCTCCACTTT
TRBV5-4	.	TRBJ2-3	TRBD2	CASSREVTSGTDTQYF	TGTGCCAGCAGTCGAGAGGTCACTAGCGGCACAGATACGCAGTATTTT
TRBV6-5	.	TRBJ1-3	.	CASSYRRGSSGNTIYF	TGTGCCAGCAGTTACAGAAGGGGCAGTTCTGGAAACACCATATATTTT
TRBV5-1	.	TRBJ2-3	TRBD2	CASSFGTSGQSTDTQYF	TGCGCCAGCAGCTTCGGCACTAGCGGACAAAGCACAGATACGCAGTATTTT
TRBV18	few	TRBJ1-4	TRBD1	CASSPRDRVDEKLFF	TGTGCCAGCTCACCACGGGACAGGGTTGATGAAAAACTGTTTTTT
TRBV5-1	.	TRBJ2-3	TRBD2	CASSVGSSSGGTDTQYF	TGCGCCAGCAGCGTAGGGTCATCTAGCGGAGGCACAGATACGCAGTATTTT
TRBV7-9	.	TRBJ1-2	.	CASSTARGGRLYGYTF	TGTGCCAGCAGCACCGCCCGGGGGGGGAGACTCTATGGCTACACCTTT
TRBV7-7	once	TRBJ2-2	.	CASIEKSTGELFF	TGTGCCAGCATCGAGAAGAGTACCGGGGAGCTGTTTTTT
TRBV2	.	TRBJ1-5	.	CASSEFRGAQPQHF	TGTGCCAGCAGTGAATTCCGGGGGGCTCAGCCCCAGCATTTT
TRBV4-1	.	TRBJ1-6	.	CASSQAPQGSQSPLHF	TGCGCCAGCAGCCAAGCTCCTCAGGGGTCCCAGTCACCCCTCCACTTT
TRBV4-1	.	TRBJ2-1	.	CASSQGSLDEQFF	TGCGCCAGCAGCCAAGGTAGTTTAGATGAGCAGTTCTTC
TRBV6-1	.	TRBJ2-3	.	CASSRGTDTQYF	TGTGCCAGCAGTCGGGGCACAGATACGCAGTATTTT
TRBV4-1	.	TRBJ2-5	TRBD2	CASSNSGGSQETQYF	TGCGCCAGCAGCAACAGCGGGGGCTCCCAAGAGACCCAGTACTTC
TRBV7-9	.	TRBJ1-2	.	CASSSPQKGNYGYTF	TGTGCCAGCAGCTCGCCACAAAAGGGGAACTATGGCTACACCTTC
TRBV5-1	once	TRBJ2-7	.	CASSLGGLNPYEQYF	TGCGCCAGCAGCTTGGGGGGACTCAATCCCTACGAGCAGTACTTC
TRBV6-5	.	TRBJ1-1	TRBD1	CASRVTGATVAFF	TGTGCCAGCAGGGTTACAGGGGCTACGGTAGCTTTCTTT
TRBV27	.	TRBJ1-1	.	CASSPTGSPEAFF	TGTGCCAGCAGCCCCACGGGGTCCCCTGAAGCTTTCTTT
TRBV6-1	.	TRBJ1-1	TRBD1	CASSRTGGTEAFF	TGTGCCAGCAGCCGAACAGGGGGCACTGAAGCTTTCTTT
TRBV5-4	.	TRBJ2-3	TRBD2	CASSLKSSGGSTDTQYF	TGTGCCAGCAGCCTGAAATCTAGCGGGGGTAGCACAGATACGCAGTATTTT
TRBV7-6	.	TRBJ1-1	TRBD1	CASSSGTGITEAFF	TGTGCCAGCAGCTCAGGGACAGGGATCACTGAAGCTTTCTTT
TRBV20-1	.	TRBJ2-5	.	CSASLEETQYF	TGCAGTGCTTCCTTAGAAGAGACCCAGTACTTC
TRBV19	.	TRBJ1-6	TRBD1	CASSPAGGESPPHF	TGTGCCAGTAGTCCAGCAGGGGGCGAATCACCCCCCCACTTT
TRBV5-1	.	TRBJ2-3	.	CASSLAGLPDTQYF	TGCGCCAGCAGCTTGGCGGGTCTACCAGATACGCAGTATTTT
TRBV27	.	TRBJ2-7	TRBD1	CASSLSAGTGAWYEQYF	TGTGCCAGCAGTTTATCGGCTGGGACAGGAGCTTGGTACGAGCAGTACTTC
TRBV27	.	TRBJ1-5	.	CASSFSDQPQHF	TGTGCCAGCAGTTTTTCGGATCAGCCCCAGCATTTT
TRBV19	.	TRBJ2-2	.	CASNPDKNTGELFF	TGTGCCAGTAACCCGGACAAGAACACCGGGGAGCTGTTTTTT
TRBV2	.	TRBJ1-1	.	CASSVIGGTEAFF	TGTGCCAGCAGTGTTATAGGGGGCACTGAAGCTTTCTTT
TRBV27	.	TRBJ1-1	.	CASSFRQGTEAFF	TGTGCCAGCAGTTTTCGGCAGGGGACTGAAGCTTTCTTT
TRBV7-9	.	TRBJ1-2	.	CASSLTGYGYTF	TGTGCCAGCAGCTTAACCGGCTATGGCTACACCTTC